One sample yielded the 4 T cell receptor beta chains listed below, sequenced in a study of CD8 T cells in ankylosing spondylitis. One entry per CDR3 protein, called by TCRdb with MiXCR from the 5' RACE reads. This table has about 300,000 distinct CDR3 sequences, less than 25% appearing once. The specimen sequenced was blood, either unsorted or a sorted T cell fraction (not recorded which). All receptors derive from a female donor with ankylosing spondylitis or in good health (not recorded which).

This chain uses TRBV30 with TRBJ2-1; D not resolved. Trimming cost V 4 bases and J 0 bases, with 10 bases left between them. The length of the CDR3 is 14 residues. Germline-derived CDR1 and CDR2 are GTSNPN and SVGIG (reference sequence). The CDR3 coding sequence is TGTGCCTGGACCCCAAGGAGCTCCTACAATGAGCAGTTCTTC. Its translation is CAWTPRSSYNEQFF. The entire variable domain, with the rest obtained from reference TRBV30 and TRBJ2-1, is as follows: SQTIHQWPATLVQPVGSPLSLECTVEGTSNPNLYWYRQAAGRGLQLLFYSVGIGQISSEVPQNLSASRPQDRQFILSSKKLLLSDSGFYLCAWTPRSSYNEQFFGPGTRLTVL.

Only a few counts were recorded for this clonotype. V gene TRBV7-8 combines with J gene TRBJ1-1, with TRBD1 identical over 7 bases. V shed 2 bases, J shed 4 bases, and the junction held 4 bases outside the gene matches. Germline V CDR1 and CDR2: SGHVS, FQNEAQ. This CDR3 is built from 14 residues. The DNA of the CDR3 is TGTGCCAGCAGCTTAAGGGGGCCAGGCACTGAAGCTTTCTTT. Translated: CASSLRGPGTEAFF.

This clonotype was picked up many times. V gene TRBV12-3 or TRBV12-4 combines with J gene TRBJ2-7, with TRBD2 identical over 7 bases. J lost 6 bases, V lost 2 bases, and 7 bases had no gene match. The CDR3 has 14 residues. CDR3 coding DNA: TGTGCCAGCAGTTTATCGGGGAGGGCGACCGAGCAGTACTTC. The encoded protein is CASSLSGRATEQYF.

This chain joins TRBV4-1 and TRBJ2-7; 13 bases are a match to TRBD2. Germline trimming cut 0 bases from V and 2 bases from J; bases unmatched to any gene: 1. CDR1 is MGHRA and CDR2 is YSYEKL in the germline V gene. The CDR3 is 16 residues long. CDR3 sequence (DNA): TGCGCCAGCAGCCAAGAGGGGACTAGCGGGGCCTACGAGCAGTACTTC. This encodes CASSQEGTSGAYEQYF.